This T cell receptor beta chain emerged from a study of STAT5B mutations in CD4+ large granular lymphocyte leukemia. Study findings and constraints: Roughly 27% of private leukemic clonotypes occurred rarely in other patients' non-leukemic repertoires.

CDR3 length equals 16 residues. Germline V gene data show CDR1 as KGHSH and CDR2 as LQKENI. V lost 5 bases and J 4 bases, leaving 21 bases between the germline ends. This clone showed up just once. What it binds is not known. TCRdb's table, derived via immunoSEQ multiplex PCR, lists solely in-frame clones and lacks some. The repertoire consists of roughly 38,000 clones, with around 75% occurring once and the leading ten covering 0.55%. The sample was CD4+ T cells from blood buffy coats. The rearrangement joins TRBV18 to TRBJ2-7, with D tentatively TRBD1 (6 bases). This TCR was sampled from a human donor in good health. CDR3 bases: TGTGCCAGCTCAATATTCGGGACAACTGGGGTATACGAGCAGTACTTC. Translated, it gives CASSIFGTTGVYEQYF.